These 26 T cell receptor beta chains share one sample of origin, sequenced in a study of blood T cell repertoires in COVID-19. Clones were sequenced by immunoSEQ multiplex PCR, and TCRdb holds only the in-frame ones, with some missing. The table has about 100,000 clones, approximately 89% seen once. The specimen sequenced was peripheral blood. Every receptor here comes from a man between 50 and 59 years old with active COVID-19.

The chain couples TRBV28 to TRBJ1-3; a possible D gene is TRBD1 (6 bases). The germline gives CDR1 MDHEN, CDR2 SYDVKM. The germline V and J ends were trimmed by 6 bases and 8 bases, with 11 bases remaining between them. CDR3 length: 12 residues. CDR3 loop: CASSGGGYTIYF. CDR3 coding DNA: TGTGCCAGCAGCGGGGGGGGCTACACCATATATTTT. Looking up the rest from reference TRBV28 and TRBJ1-3 gives the full variable domain: DVKVTQSSRYLVKRTGEKVFLECVQDMDHENMFWYRQDPGLGLRLIYFSYDVKMKEKGDIPEGYSVSREKKERFSLILESASTNQTSMYLCASSGGGYTIYFGEGSWLTVV.

The J gene is TRBJ2-7, the V gene TRBV12-3 or TRBV12-4; D is possibly TRBD1 (6 bases). This CDR3 is 13 amino acids long. V was pared by 1 base and J by 3 bases, with 7 bases between. The DNA of the CDR3 is TGTGCCAGCAGTTTAGGCAGGGGCTACGAGCAGTACGTC. It specifies CASSLGRGYEQYV.

This chain joins TRBV19 and TRBJ1-6; D is ambiguous. The CDR3 covers 16 residues. Deletions cut 5 bases from V and 9 bases from J, with 20 bases between. CDR1 is LNHDA, CDR2 SQIVND, per germline (reference sequence). CDR3 DNA sequence: TGTGCCAGTAGTGACCCCAGCGGCAGTGGCATTTCACCCCTCCACTTT. Its translation is CASSDPSGSGISPLHF.

This chain uses TRBV7-2 with TRBJ2-2; weak D call: TRBD2 (6 bases). Looked up from germline, CDR1 is SGHTA and CDR2 is FQGNSA. V was cut by 1 base and J by 4 bases, with 10 bases left in between. CDR3 length: 15 residues. The CDR3 DNA sequence: TGTGCCAGCAGCTTAGTGGTGCGGGGCACCGGGGAGCTGTTTTTT. It yields the protein CASSLVVRGTGELFF.

The rearrangement joins TRBV18 to TRBJ1-3, with a tentative D call TRBD1 (5 bases). The CDR3 loop spans 14 amino acids. The V and J ends lost 4 bases and 5 bases respectively, with 12 bases between them. CDR1 is KGHSH, CDR2 LQKENI, per germline. The CDR3 DNA is TGTGCCAGCTCACTCCCAGACAGCCGAAACACCATATATTTT. Its protein is CASSLPDSRNTIYF.

This clone was seen a single time. The J gene is TRBJ1-2, the V gene TRBV15; TRBD1 agrees at 9 bases. Germline values: CDR1 LNHNV, CDR2 YYDKDF (reference sequence). The ends lost 3 bases at V and 8 bases at J; junction bases unmatched: 7. The length of the CDR3 is 14 residues. CDR3 region: CATSRGTGSSGYTF. The CDR3 DNA reads as TGTGCCACCAGCAGGGGGACAGGGTCGTCGGGCTACACCTTC. Based on the CDR3 plus reference TRBV15 and TRBJ1-2, the full variable domain is DAMVIQNPRYQVTQFGKPVTLSCSQTLNHNVMYWYQQKSSQAPKLLFHYYDKDFNNEADTPDNFQSRRPNTSFCFLDIRSPGLGDTAMYLCATSRGTGSSGYTFGSGTRLTVV.

This chain connects TRBV24-1 to TRBJ2-3; D not resolved. CDR3 length: 13 residues. Germline CDR1 KGHDR, CDR2 SFDVKD. The ends were cut back, 6 bases at V and 1 base at J, with 7 bases in the middle. The CDR3 region is CATSRTGTDTQYF. CDR3 DNA sequence: TGTGCCACCAGTAGAACAGGCACAGATACGCAGTATTTT.

Notes on this clone: This same CDR3 is encoded by further DNA sequences in the sample. This chain connects TRBV11-3 to TRBJ2-1; 11 positions agree with TRBD2. CDR3 length: 17 residues. The V and J ends lost 1 base and 5 bases, in that order; junction bases with no gene match: 7. Germline V lookup: CDR1 SGHNT, CDR2 YENEEA. This chain's CDR3 is CASSLVAGTSGNNEQFF. As DNA, the CDR3 is TGTGCCAGCAGCTTAGTGGCGGGGACTAGCGGAAACAATGAGCAGTTCTTC.

The rearrangement links TRBV24-1 to TRBJ2-7, with 11 bases matching TRBD2. CDR1 is KGHDR and CDR2 is SFDVKD in the germline V gene. V shed 4 bases, J shed 2 bases, and the junction held 12 bases outside the gene matches. This CDR3 is 18 amino acids long. For the CDR3, the DNA is TGTGCCACCAGTGACCCTCTCACTAGCGGGGGAAGCACCTACGAGCAGTACGTC. Translation gives CATSDPLTSGGSTYEQYV.

The J gene is TRBJ1-6, the V gene TRBV7-9, with TRBD1 as a possible D gene (6 bases). V was trimmed by 0 bases and J by 10 bases, leaving 13 bases between them. The CDR3 has 15 residues. Germline V gene data show CDR1 as SEHNR and CDR2 as FQNEAQ (reference sequence). This CDR3 reads CASSLAVGQLSPLHF. CDR3 DNA sequence: TGTGCCAGCAGCTTAGCGGTCGGACAGTTATCACCCCTCCACTTT.

The chain uses TRBV27 and TRBJ1-1, with D possibly TRBD1 on 6 matching bases. Trimming cost V 0 bases and J 4 bases, with 15 bases left between them. The CDR3 length is 16 residues. Germline V lookup: CDR1 MNHEY, CDR2 SMNVEV (reference sequence). CDR3 sequence: CASSLSSTGSRTEAFF. Written as DNA, the CDR3 is TGTGCCAGCAGTTTATCGTCTACAGGGAGCCGCACTGAAGCTTTCTTT.

This chain links TRBV19 with TRBJ1-2, with D unresolved. Deletions cut 6 bases from V and 6 bases from J, with 8 bases between. Germline V gene lookup returns CDR1 LNHDA and CDR2 SQIVND (reference sequence). The CDR3 runs 11 residues. This CDR3 reads CASRADDGYTF. The CDR3 bases are TGTGCCAGTAGAGCGGACGATGGCTACACCTTC.

This chain uses TRBV4-1 with TRBJ2-5; 7 positions agree with TRBD2. CDR3 size: 16 residues. The V and J ends lost 3 bases and 4 bases, in that order; junction bases with no gene match: 11. The germline gives CDR1 MGHRA, CDR2 YSYEKL. CDR3 coding DNA: TGCGCCAGCAGCCAGCCCATGGGGGGGGATGGAGAGACCCAGTACTTC. Translated, it gives CASSQPMGGDGETQYF.

This clone was seen a single time. The chain combines TRBV5-6 with TRBJ2-1; D perhaps matches TRBD2 (5 bases). The CDR3 has 17 residues. Germline CDR1 is SGHDT and CDR2 is YYEEEE. Trimming shortened V by 0 bases and J by 3 bases, and 16 bases separated the two germline ends. The CDR3 DNA follows: TGTGCCAGCAGCTTGGCCACATCGGGGAATCTCTACAATGAGCAGTTCTTC. This encodes CASSLATSGNLYNEQFF.

The chain recombines TRBV5-5 with TRBJ2-1; D not resolved. The CDR3 is 18 residues long. Trimming removed 0 bases from V and 2 bases from J, with 18 bases in between. The germline V gene encodes CDR1 SGHKS and CDR2 YYEKEE (reference sequence). The CDR3 sequence is CASSLVVTTAEAYNEQFF. CDR3 bases: TGTGCCAGCAGCTTGGTAGTCACAACGGCGGAAGCCTACAATGAGCAGTTCTTC.

V gene TRBV6-1 combines with J gene TRBJ2-3; D may be TRBD2 (7 bases). The CDR3 runs to 16 residues. V gave up 3 bases and J gave up 11 bases, with 24 bases separating them. Germline CDR1 reads MNHNS; CDR2 reads SASEGT. As DNA, the CDR3 is TGTGCCAGCAGTGACGGCGGGGGCGGGGGACCTAATCGGCAGTATTTT. Translating gives CASSDGGGGGPNRQYF.

The chain links TRBV2 to TRBJ2-1, with 7 bases fitting TRBD2. The V and J ends lost 1 base and 7 bases, in that order; junction bases with no gene match: 7. The CDR3 runs 15 residues. Looked up from germline, CDR1 is SNHLY and CDR2 is FYNNEI. Written as DNA, the CDR3 is TGTGCCAGCAGTGAAGAGGCCCTTAGCGGGAATGAGCAGTTCTTC. It translates to CASSEEALSGNEQFF.

The chain joins TRBV5-8 to TRBJ1-5, with D possibly matching TRBD1 (5 bases). CDR1 SGHTS and CDR2 YDEGEE come from the germline V gene. V lost 1 base and J 7 bases, leaving 12 bases between the germline ends. The CDR3 has 14 residues. CDR3 in amino acids: CASSLPQGKQPQHF. As DNA, the CDR3 is TGTGCCAGCAGCTTGCCGCAGGGTAAACAGCCCCAGCATTTT.

The rearrangement uses TRBV5-6 and TRBJ1-2; a weak D match, TRBD1 (6 bases). The CDR3 is 11 residues long. V lost 1 base to trimming and J lost 8 bases, with 6 bases between them. CDR1 and CDR2 (germline): SGHDT, YYEEEE. CDR3 nucleotides: TGTGCCAGCAGCTTGAGGGGGGGCTACACCTTC. This encodes CASSLRGGYTF.

CDR3 DNA: TGTGCCAGCATCTATACCCGGGGTCGAGCTTTCTTT. Its translation is CASIYTRGRAFF. This chain uses TRBV6-5 with TRBJ1-1; D unclear. Trimming left V 7 bases short and J 10 bases short, with 16 bases between. Germline V gives CDR1 MNHEY, CDR2 SVGAGI. The CDR3 is made up of 12 amino acids.

This chain uses TRBV19 with TRBJ1-1; 7 nucleotides line up with TRBD1. The CDR3 is made up of 14 amino acids. V shed 5 bases, J shed 6 bases, and the junction held 9 bases outside the gene matches. CDR1 and CDR2 (germline): LNHDA, SQIVND (reference sequence). The CDR3 spells CASSWTGEFAEAFF. CDR3 nucleotide sequence: TGTGCCAGTAGTTGGACAGGCGAGTTCGCTGAAGCTTTCTTT.

The V and J genes are TRBV3-1 (or the pseudogene TRBV3-2) and TRBJ2-3, with a weak D call TRBD2 (7 bases). Trimming pared 8 bases from V and 4 bases from J, leaving 16 bases between. This CDR3 is 14 amino acids long. CDR1 and CDR2 from the germline V gene are LGHDT and YNNKEL (reference sequence). The CDR3 DNA reads as TGTGCCAGCGGAGGGGGGGGCAGCGCAGATACGCAGTATTTT. Its protein is CASGGGGSADTQYF.

The genes are TRBV9 and TRBJ2-3, with 7 bases aligning to TRBD1. Unmatched junction bases numbered 12, after V lost 3 bases and J lost 2 bases. CDR3 size: 17 residues. Germline CDR1 SGDLS, CDR2 YYNGEE. The CDR3 reads CASSEGAGNPLTDTQYF. The CDR3 coding sequence is TGTGCCAGCAGCGAGGGGGCTGGGAACCCGCTCACAGATACGCAGTATTTT.

This chain connects TRBV7-9 to TRBJ2-1; D is possibly TRBD1 (6 bases). The CDR3 has 15 amino acids. Per the germline V gene, CDR1 is SEHNR and CDR2 is FQNEAQ (reference sequence). Trimming cost V 3 bases and J 2 bases, with 11 bases left between them. CDR3 DNA: TGTGCCAGCAGCTTTCAGGGGCACACCTACAATGAGCAGTTCTTC. Its translation is CASSFQGHTYNEQFF. The variable domain in full, completed from reference TRBV7-9 and TRBJ2-1, reads DTGVSQNPRHKITKRGQNVTFRCDPISEHNRLYWYRQTLGQGPEFLTYFQNEAQLEKSRLLSDRFSAERPKGSFSTLEIQRTEQGDSAMYLCASSFQGHTYNEQFFGPGTRLTVL.

The V and J genes are TRBV12-3 or TRBV12-4 and TRBJ2-1, with 11 nucleotides matching TRBD2. The CDR3 sequence is 13 residues long. J gave up 15 bases and V 3 bases, and 7 bases lay outside the gene matches. The CDR3 region has the DNA TGTGCCAGCAGTTTGGGAACTAGCGGGAGCGGGTTCTTC. Its translation is CASSLGTSGSGFF.

The rearrangement links TRBV7-2 to TRBJ2-2; 11 nucleotides line up with TRBD2. Per the germline V gene, CDR1 is SGHTA and CDR2 is FQGNSA. The CDR3 extends over 19 amino acids. V was clipped by 4 bases and J by 2 bases; unmatched bases: 12. CDR3 amino acids: CASSYRAVGTSGNTGELFF. CDR3 DNA: TGTGCCAGCAGCTATCGCGCCGTAGGGACTAGCGGTAACACCGGGGAGCTGTTTTTT.